The 2 T cell receptor beta chains presented below share a single source sample, sequenced in a study of shared clonotypes between healthy human individuals (dated by TCRdb to 2018 to 2020). Receptor amplification or capture employed the immunoSEQ multiplex PCR assay. Imported from immuneACCESS, the table was reduced by TCRdb to in-frame sequences with V and J called. These copies leave out some clones; in studies compared against another copy, an unresolved V gene accounts for under half, and the cause of the remainder is not known. Within this sample are 2 million to 3 million clones, with about 92% of them counted one time only. The biggest ten clones account for roughly 0.15% of the sample. Sample: naive CD4+ T cells sorted from blood. In the paper's terms, the cell subset or site label means: CD45RA+ positively selected. These receptor sequences come from a young man in good health.

The V gene is TRBV18, the J gene TRBJ2-3, with 9 bases aligning to TRBD1. Trimming at V came to 4 bases and at J to 4 bases, leaving 6 bases not matched to a gene. This CDR3 contains 15 residues. Germline V lookup: CDR1 KGHSH, CDR2 LQKENI. In DNA, the CDR3 is TGTGCCAGCTCACTTACAGGGGGCCAGTCAGATACGCAGTATTTT. It specifies CASSLTGGQSDTQYF.

The chain joins TRBV14 to TRBJ1-4; D is possibly TRBD1 (5 bases). V lost 4 bases, J lost 2 bases, and 17 bases lay in between. CDR1 and CDR2 (germline): SGHDN, FVKESK. The CDR3 consists of 17 residues. Here the CDR3 DNA reads TGTGCCAGCAGCCGGGACTCCTTTACGATCACTAATGAAAAACTGTTTTTT. It codes for CASSRDSFTITNEKLFF.